These 29 T cell receptor beta chains originate from one sample sequenced in a study of PD-1 blockade in classical Hodgkin lymphoma. Repertoires were generated with immunoSEQ multiplex PCR, while TCRdb's copy carries only in-frame clones and drops some. The sample lists tens of thousands of clones, about 94% occurring once. Time point: newly diagnosed, previously untreated cHL patient sample. Sequenced sample: peripheral blood mononuclear cells (PBMCs). The receptor source for this set is a human donor with classical Hodgkin lymphoma.

The rearrangement uses TRBV28 and TRBJ1-1, with D maybe TRBD1 (5 bases). Germline V gene data show CDR1 as MDHEN and CDR2 as SYDVKM. The CDR3 has 14 amino acids. Trimming shortened V by 6 bases and J by 1 base, and 12 bases separated the two germline ends. The CDR3 DNA reads as TGTGCCAGCAGACCGGGGCCTCAGAACACTGAAGCTTTCTTT. Translated, it gives CASRPGPQNTEAFF.

Turning to this clone: The sample has other DNA sequences that encode this CDR3 too. This chain uses TRBV5-1 with TRBJ2-1; unclear D gene. The ends were cut back, 0 bases at V and 0 bases at J, with 7 bases in the middle. Germline V CDR1 and CDR2: SGHRS, YFSETQ. The CDR3 runs 15 residues. The CDR3 DNA is TGCGCCAGCAGCTTGGACTCGAGCTCCTACAATGAGCAGTTCTTC. Residues: CASSLDSSSYNEQFF.

The chain is built from TRBV5-1 and TRBJ2-7; 8 bases match TRBD1. CDR1 is SGHRS, CDR2 YFSETQ, per germline. This CDR3 comprises 14 residues. The trim removed 2 bases at V and 2 bases at J, leaving 3 bases unmatched. CDR3 sequence (DNA): TGCGCCAGCAGCTTTACAGGGGGACCCTACGAGCAGTACTTC. Its translation: CASSFTGGPYEQYF.

This rearrangement joins TRBV10-3 to TRBJ2-1; possible D gene TRBD1, 6 bases. The V gene lost 2 bases and the J gene lost 8 bases, with 28 bases spanning the gap. Germline V CDR1 and CDR2: ENHRY, SYGVKD. The CDR3 is 19 amino acids. The CDR3 sequence: CAISEGRGALSIISDEQFF. In nucleotides, the CDR3 is TGTGCCATCAGTGAGGGCAGGGGCGCCCTTAGTATCATTAGCGATGAGCAGTTCTTC.

The chain employs TRBV18 and TRBJ2-2, with 7 bases aligning to TRBD2. Trimming took 4 bases from V and 5 from J; bases not matched to a gene: 7. Germline V gives CDR1 KGHSH, CDR2 LQKENI. The CDR3 covers 15 residues. The CDR3 protein is CASSRSGPGTGELFF. CDR3 nucleotides: TGTGCCAGCTCACGTAGCGGGCCAGGAACCGGGGAGCTGTTTTTT.

The chain couples TRBV6-6 to TRBJ2-7, with D possibly TRBD1 on 6 matching bases. Germline assignment: CDR1 MNHNY and CDR2 SVGAGI (reference sequence). V lost 2 bases and J lost 2, with 10 bases in between. This CDR3 comprises 14 residues. CDR3 in DNA: TGTGCCAGCAGTTACACCCAGGGGACCTACGAGCAGTACTTC. This gives the protein CASSYTQGTYEQYF.

V is TRBV7-6 and J is TRBJ1-3, with 9 bases lining up with TRBD1. With 3 bases clipped from V and 3 bases from J, the junction kept 9 bases outside the gene matches. The CDR3 extends over 17 amino acids. Looked up from germline, CDR1 is SGHVS and CDR2 is FNYEAQ. The CDR3 nucleotides are TGTGCCAGCAGCTTTAACCCCGGGACAGGGAATGGAAACACCATATATTTT. Its translation: CASSFNPGTGNGNTIYF.

Turning to this clone: The germline gene is not matched at one end of the junction; a read error may be the cause. The rearrangement joins TRBV5-1 to TRBJ2-7; 11 nucleotides match TRBD2. Germline assignment: CDR1 SGHRS and CDR2 YFSETQ. The CDR3 totals 14 residues. CDR3: CASSLGDPTSGRVF. The DNA of the CDR3 is TGCGCCAGCAGCTTGGGGGACCCCACTAGCGGGAGAGTCTTC.

V usage is TRBV6-1 and J usage is TRBJ1-2; tentatively, D is TRBD1 (5 bases). The germline CDR1 and CDR2 sequences are MNHNS and SASEGT. Trimming took off 6 bases at V and 7 bases at J, with 9 bases between the two ends. The CDR3 is 11 residues long. CDR3 nucleotide sequence: TGTGCCAGCAGGGGGGACGGTGGCTACACCTTC. Its translation: CASRGDGGYTF.

This chain links TRBV6-5 with TRBJ1-2, with a possible D match to TRBD1 (5 bases). Germline assignment: CDR1 MNHEY and CDR2 SVGAGI. Trimming left V 2 bases short and J 7 bases short, with 5 bases between. The CDR3 spans 11 residues. The CDR3 protein is CASSYRGGYTF. The CDR3 nucleotides are TGTGCCAGCAGTTACAGGGGTGGCTACACCTTC.

The J gene is TRBJ2-3, the V gene TRBV5-1; D is possibly TRBD1 (6 bases). Germline lookup yields CDR1 SGHRS and CDR2 YFSETQ. This CDR3 is 13 amino acids long. Trimming took 0 bases from V and 4 from J, leaving 6 bases between them. The CDR3 region is CASSLEGADTQYF. The CDR3 DNA follows: TGCGCCAGCAGCTTGGAGGGGGCAGATACGCAGTATTTT.

This clone turned up a few times. The chain combines TRBV5-1 with TRBJ1-2, with 7 bases matching TRBD1. Losses at the gene ends were 4 bases for V and 8 bases for J; bases not matched to a gene: 20. CDR3 size: 17 residues. The germline gives CDR1 SGHRS, CDR2 YFSETQ. The CDR3 region has the DNA TGCGCCAGCAGCGCCCTGGCCACGGGGGGGACAGCCGAGGGCTACACCTTC. Translation gives CASSALATGGTAEGYTF.

V and J are TRBV27 and TRBJ1-5; no firm D call. The CDR3 spans 14 residues. The V and J ends lost 1 base and 0 bases respectively, with 4 bases between them. CDR1 MNHEY and CDR2 SMNVEV come from the germline V gene (reference sequence). CDR3 residues: CASSLFHSNQPQHF. The DNA of the CDR3 is TGTGCCAGCAGTTTATTCCATAGCAATCAGCCCCAGCATTTT.

This clone was recorded once. The chain employs TRBV6-6 and TRBJ2-3; TRBD1 aligns across 8 bases. The CDR3 runs 16 residues. With V trimmed by 3 bases and J by 5 bases, 10 bases remained unmatched. Germline CDR1 reads MNHNY; CDR2 reads SVGAGI (reference sequence). CDR3 DNA: TGTGCCAGCAGTTATCCACAGGGGGTAGGGGTAGATACGCAGTATTTT. This translates into CASSYPQGVGVDTQYF.

The chain carries TRBV7-2 and TRBJ2-5; D possibly corresponds to TRBD1 (6 bases). In germline, CDR1 is SGHTA, CDR2 FQGNSA. Trimming left V 1 base short and J 12 bases short, with 15 bases between. The CDR3 is 13 residues long. CDR3 region: CASSLVLGGWEYF. CDR3 sequence (DNA): TGTGCCAGCAGCTTAGTACTTGGGGGCTGGGAGTACTTC.

The gene calls are TRBV29-1 and TRBJ2-3; tentatively, D is TRBD1 or TRBD2 (5 bases each). V was shortened by 8 bases and J by 1 base, with 13 bases between the two germline ends. From germline, CDR1 is SQVTM and CDR2 ANQGSEA. The CDR3 sequence is 13 residues long. For the CDR3, the DNA is TGCAGCTTTCGGGACCCACGCACAGATACGCAGTATTTT. Encoded protein: CSFRDPRTDTQYF.

This sequence joins TRBV9 and TRBJ2-7; D ambiguous. CDR3 size: 14 residues. Deletions cut 0 bases from V and 3 bases from J, with 10 bases between. Germline CDR1 and CDR2: SGDLS and YYNGEE. In nucleotides, the CDR3 is TGTGCCAGCAGCGTAGCTACGGGTGGCTACGAGCAGTACTTC. Amino acid sequence: CASSVATGGYEQYF.

The chain carries TRBV7-8 and TRBJ2-7; D gene uncertain. Germline assignment: CDR1 SGHVS and CDR2 FQNEAQ. V lost 3 bases and J 5 bases, leaving 5 bases between the germline ends. The CDR3 runs to 11 residues. Here the CDR3 reads CASSFGDEQYF. Written as DNA, the CDR3 is TGTGCCAGCAGCTTTGGGGACGAGCAGTACTTC.

The chain recombines TRBV6-6 with TRBJ1-2, with D perhaps matching TRBD1 (6 bases). This CDR3 comprises 13 residues. The V and J ends lost 5 bases and 6 bases respectively, with 13 bases between them. In germline, CDR1 is MNHNY, CDR2 SVGAGI (reference sequence). CDR3 in DNA: TGTGCCAGCAGTCTCACAGGGCCTAATGGCTACACCTTC. Translation: CASSLTGPNGYTF.

The chain has TRBV19 and TRBJ1-2; weak D call: TRBD1 (5 bases). Germline CDR1 reads LNHDA; CDR2 reads SQIVND (reference sequence). The length of the CDR3 is 13 residues. Trimming removed 8 bases from V and 4 bases from J, with 14 bases in between. The CDR3 nucleotides read TGTGCCAGTGGGGACGGACAAATCTATGGCTACACCTTC. This sequence encodes CASGDGQIYGYTF.

The chain joins TRBV13 to TRBJ2-5; TRBD2 agrees at 10 bases. V lost 0 bases and J lost 2; bases outside the gene matches: 9. Germline lookup yields CDR1 PRHDT and CDR2 FYEKMQ (reference sequence). This CDR3 contains 18 residues. The CDR3 sequence is CASSLGGWTSGYQETQYF. The CDR3 DNA reads TGTGCCAGCAGCTTAGGCGGGTGGACTAGCGGATATCAAGAGACCCAGTACTTC. The full variable domain, in which reference TRBV13 and TRBJ2-5 provide the parts outside the CDR3, is AAGVIQSPRHLIKEKRETATLKCYPIPRHDTVYWYQQGPGQDPQFLISFYEKMQSDKGSIPDRFSAQQFSDYHSELNMSSLELGDSALYFCASSLGGWTSGYQETQYFGPGTRLLVL.

The chain joins TRBV2 to TRBJ1-3; TRBD1 agrees at 7 bases. V lost 5 bases to trimming and J lost 0 bases; unmatched junction nucleotides: 7. The CDR3 has 16 residues. Germline CDR1 is SNHLY and CDR2 is FYNNEI. This CDR3 is CASSQGRGLSGNTIYF. The CDR3 DNA follows: TGTGCCAGCAGTCAGGGTAGGGGGCTCTCTGGAAACACCATATATTTT.

The chain couples TRBV11-2 to TRBJ2-1; TRBD2 matches 8 bases. The CDR3 is 15 residues long. V shed 4 bases and J 2 bases; nucleotides not matched to a gene: 4. From germline, CDR1 is SGHAT and CDR2 FQNNGV. CDR3 DNA sequence: TGTGCCAGCAGCTCGACTAGCGTCACCTACAATGAGCAGTTCTTC. Amino acid sequence: CASSSTSVTYNEQFF.

The V gene is TRBV6-5, the J gene TRBJ2-3; no firm D call. Germline values: CDR1 MNHEY, CDR2 SVGAGI. The ends were cut back, 2 bases at V and 0 bases at J, with 6 bases in the middle. The CDR3 contains 14 residues. CDR3 DNA sequence: TGTGCCAGCAGTTACAGATTTAGCACAGATACGCAGTATTTT. This gives the protein CASSYRFSTDTQYF.

The V and J genes are TRBV7-2 and TRBJ2-7, with D unclear. The V gene's germline CDR1 is SGHTA and CDR2 FQGNSA. This CDR3 is built from 15 residues. The V end was cut by 6 bases, the J end by 2 bases, with 17 bases between. The CDR3 reads CASSYLGGPTYEQYF. The CDR3 region has the DNA TGTGCCAGCAGTTACCTCGGCGGACCGACCTACGAGCAGTACTTC.

This clone was recorded only once. The chain is built from TRBV25-1 and TRBJ1-1, with D possibly matching TRBD1 (5 bases). Germline values: CDR1 MGHDK, CDR2 SYGVNS. The length of the CDR3 is 12 residues. V gave up 2 bases and J gave up 10 bases, with 11 bases separating them. DNA of the CDR3: TGTGCCAGCAGTGAACCCGCAAGGGGAGCTTTCTTT. Translating it yields CASSEPARGAFF.

The genes are TRBV6-5 and TRBJ1-1, with D unresolved. V was clipped by 5 bases and J by 3 bases, with 7 bases between them. Germline V gives CDR1 MNHEY, CDR2 SVGAGI. The CDR3 totals 12 residues. CDR3 sequence reads: CASSGLDTEAFF. The CDR3 nucleotides read TGTGCCAGCAGTGGACTTGACACTGAAGCTTTCTTT.

This clone appeared a few times. The chain links TRBV6-4 to TRBJ2-1; 8 positions agree with TRBD2. CDR3 length: 15 amino acids. V dropped 2 bases and J dropped 8; count of bases not matched to a gene: 8. Germline V gene data show CDR1 as MRHNA and CDR2 as SNTAGT. Here the CDR3 reads CASSDDGGAADEQFF. CDR3 sequence (DNA): TGTGCCAGCAGTGACGACGGGGGGGCCGCCGATGAGCAGTTCTTC.

This rearrangement joins TRBV18 to TRBJ1-1; D unclear. Germline V gene lookup returns CDR1 KGHSH and CDR2 LQKENI. The CDR3 runs 15 residues. Trimming took 2 bases from V and 0 from J, leaving 10 bases between them. This CDR3 reads CASSPYKAVNTEAFF. CDR3 in DNA: TGTGCCAGCTCACCATATAAGGCAGTGAACACTGAAGCTTTCTTT.